The clone carrying this TCR beta chain was seen a handful of times. Germline V gene lookup returns CDR1 MNHEY and CDR2 SVGEGT. V was clipped by 2 bases and J by 14 bases, with 16 bases between them. The CDR3 covers 14 residues. This specimen comes from a study of blood T cell repertoires in COVID-19. At the level of the study: Samples representing acute and convalescent COVID-19 were sourced from the United States, Italy and Spain. From T cells, B-cell-depleted T cells, or PBMCs came the material, which was cDNA or gDNA.

Per the study methods: Estimation of nucleated cell counts was performed using reference gene primer amplification. Only in-frame clones appear in the TCRdb table, and some are missing; sequencing was by immunoSEQ multiplex PCR. The DNA was the basis for D and trimming; V, J and clone size are from that table. The data contain tens of thousands of clones, around 75% of them singletons. Enrollment of patients from Seattle took place during active infection, with longitudinal follow-up. The rearrangement joins TRBV6-2 or TRBV6-3 to TRBJ1-6; the D is unclear. Sequencing used peripheral blood. The source is a man in his sixties or seventies with COVID-19, enrolled during active disease. CDR3 coding DNA: TGTGCCAGCAGTTACCGGCTGGCGGACTCTGCCCTCCACTTT. Its translation is CASSYRLADSALHF.